The 24 T cell receptor beta chains below all came from one sample that was sequenced in a study of blood T cell repertoires in COVID-19. The assay was immunoSEQ multiplex PCR, and TCRdb's table has in-frame clones only and misses some. The sample carries under 250,000 clones, approximately 85% recorded once. The sequencing input was peripheral blood. The receptors were sampled from a man in his fifties or sixties who had recovered from COVID-19.

The chain uses TRBV7-2 and TRBJ2-5; 7 nucleotides agree with TRBD1. CDR1 is SGHTA, CDR2 FQGNSA, per germline. The CDR3 sequence is 13 residues long. The junction had 5 bases not matched to a gene; V was cut back by 5 bases and J by 5 bases. The CDR3 region is CASSRTGRETQYF. The CDR3 DNA is TGTGCCAGCAGCCGGACAGGTCGGGAGACCCAGTACTTC.

This chain connects TRBV18 to TRBJ2-7; D is perhaps TRBD2 (6 bases). V was shortened by 1 base and J by 0 bases, with 7 bases between the two germline ends. The CDR3 has 14 residues. The germline V gene has CDR1 KGHSH and CDR2 LQKENI. In DNA form, the CDR3 reads TGTGCCAGCTCACCACGGAGGGACTCCTACGAGCAGTACTTC. Translating it yields CASSPRRDSYEQYF.

This rearrangement joins TRBV6-5 to TRBJ2-2, with 9 positions matching TRBD1. V lost 0 bases, J lost 7 bases, and 6 bases stayed unmatched. This CDR3 comprises 16 residues. Germline V lookup: CDR1 MNHEY, CDR2 SVGAGI. CDR3 residues: CASSYSFGTGNGELFF. The CDR3 DNA reads as TGTGCCAGCAGTTACTCCTTCGGGACAGGGAACGGGGAGCTGTTTTTT.

The chain has TRBV28 and TRBJ2-3, with no clear D. CDR3 size: 18 residues. From germline, CDR1 is MDHEN and CDR2 SYDVKM. Deletions cut 6 bases from V and 0 bases from J, with 22 bases between. This chain's CDR3 is CASSPVGRTYFSTDTQYF. The DNA of the CDR3 is TGTGCCAGCAGCCCAGTGGGCAGAACATACTTTAGCACAGATACGCAGTATTTT.

V is TRBV11-2 and J is TRBJ1-4; D is unclear. V was cut by 1 base and J by 8 bases, with 26 bases left in between. This CDR3 region has 19 residues. Germline V CDR1 and CDR2: SGHAT, FQNNGV. The CDR3 loop is CASSLGRFKQGREFEKLFF. The DNA of the CDR3 is TGTGCCAGCAGCTTAGGCCGCTTTAAACAAGGGAGGGAGTTCGAAAAACTGTTTTTT. The full variable domain, with the rest looked up from reference TRBV11-2 and TRBJ1-4, is EAGVAQSPRYKIIEKRQSVAFWCNPISGHATLYWYQQILGQGPKLLIQFQNNGVVDDSQLPKDRFSAERLKGVDSTLKIQPAKLEDSAVYLCASSLGRFKQGREFEKLFFGSGTQLSVL.

The chain carries TRBV20-1 and TRBJ2-5; 10 positions match TRBD1. CDR3 length equals 15 residues. Unmatched junction bases numbered 5, after V lost 3 bases and J lost 1 base. Looked up from germline, CDR1 is DFQATT and CDR2 is SNEGSKA (reference sequence). The CDR3 is CSASATGGTQETQYF. The CDR3 DNA follows: TGCAGTGCTAGTGCGACAGGGGGCACCCAAGAGACCCAGTACTTC.

This clone has a single count. V gene TRBV27 combines with J gene TRBJ1-2, with a tentative D call TRBD1 (5 bases). Germline lookup yields CDR1 MNHEY and CDR2 SMNVEV (reference sequence). The CDR3 sequence is 17 residues long. V lost 5 bases and J 6 bases, leaving 25 bases between the germline ends. This CDR3 is CASSRLSKGTGEDGYTF. Here the CDR3 DNA reads TGTGCCAGCAGTCGACTAAGCAAGGGCACGGGGGAGGATGGCTACACCTTC.

The chain links TRBV4-1 to TRBJ2-3, with D possibly matching TRBD2 (6 bases). CDR1 MGHRA and CDR2 YSYEKL come from the germline V gene. The CDR3 consists of 14 residues. With 5 bases removed from V and 2 bases from J, the gap between germline ends came to 11 bases. CDR3 nucleotides: TGCGCCAGCAGCAGGGACTCGTTCACAGATACGCAGTATTTT. This translates into CASSRDSFTDTQYF.

The chain employs TRBV19 and TRBJ2-5, with 7 bases fitting TRBD2. CDR3 size: 14 residues. Germline CDR1 reads LNHDA; CDR2 reads SQIVND (reference sequence). V was pared by 7 bases and J by 7 bases, with 12 bases of the junction left unmatched. CDR3 amino acids: CASNPGGLRGTQYF. The CDR3 bases are TGTGCCAGTAACCCCGGGGGACTAAGGGGGACCCAGTACTTC. The full variable domain, with the rest looked up from reference TRBV19 and TRBJ2-5, is DGGITQSPKYLFRKEGQNVTLSCEQNLNHDAMYWYRQDPGQGLRLIYYSQIVNDFQKGDIAEGYSVSREKKESFPLTVTSAQKNPTAFYLCASNPGGLRGTQYFGPGTRLLVL.

The chain links TRBV14 to TRBJ2-1, with TRBD2 as a possible D gene (5 bases). V was cut by 1 base and J by 0 bases, with 10 bases left in between. This CDR3 region has 16 residues. In germline, CDR1 is SGHDN, CDR2 FVKESK. The CDR3 DNA sequence: TGTGCCAGCAGCCAAGCACGAGGGAGCTCCTACAATGAGCAGTTCTTC. Its translation: CASSQARGSSYNEQFF.

The J gene is TRBJ2-3, the V gene TRBV6-1; D is undetermined. Trimming pared 3 bases from V and 1 base from J, leaving 14 bases between. Germline V CDR1 and CDR2: MNHNS, SASEGT. The CDR3 sequence is 16 residues long. CDR3 sequence: CASSEVLAAGTDTQYF. The CDR3 coding sequence is TGTGCCAGCAGTGAGGTGTTGGCGGCCGGCACAGATACGCAGTATTTT.

About this clone itself: Distinct nucleotide sequences in the sample also encode this CDR3. V gene TRBV28 combines with J gene TRBJ2-1; no definite D call. The V gene lost 4 bases and the J gene lost 5 bases, with 3 bases spanning the gap. Germline CDR1 and CDR2: MDHEN and SYDVKM. The CDR3 is made up of 11 amino acids. The CDR3 region is CASSSNNEQFF. The CDR3 bases are TGTGCCAGCAGTTCCAACAATGAGCAGTTCTTC.

The chain is built from TRBV30 and TRBJ1-6; the D gene is possibly TRBD1 (5 bases). The CDR3 runs 14 residues. V shed 0 bases and J shed 9 bases, with 12 bases lying between them. Germline V lookup: CDR1 GTSNPN, CDR2 SVGIG (reference sequence). CDR3 sequence reads: CAWSVGTISSPLHF. The DNA of the CDR3 is TGTGCCTGGAGTGTAGGGACTATTAGTTCACCCCTCCACTTT.

The chain links TRBV19 to TRBJ1-1; 11 bases are a match to TRBD1. This CDR3 is built from 15 residues. With V trimmed by 7 bases and J by 4 bases, 8 bases remained unmatched. Germline V gives CDR1 LNHDA, CDR2 SQIVND (reference sequence). The DNA of the CDR3 is TGTGCCAGTAACGACCAAGGGACAGGGGGCACTGAAGCTTTCTTT. Protein: CASNDQGTGGTEAFF.

This clone appeared a single time. This rearrangement joins TRBV9 to TRBJ2-5, with D tentatively TRBD2 (6 bases). Germline CDR1 and CDR2: SGDLS and YYNGEE. This CDR3 is built from 16 residues. The V end lost 0 bases, the J end lost 1 base, and 13 bases lay between the germline ends. The CDR3, as DNA: TGTGCCAGCAGCGTAGCTGGGGGGACTTTCCAAGAGACCCAGTACTTC. Protein: CASSVAGGTFQETQYF.

This chain links TRBV6-5 with TRBJ2-1, with 7 positions matching TRBD2. V dropped 0 bases and J dropped 7; count of bases not matched to a gene: 9. Germline CDR1 reads MNHEY; CDR2 reads SVGAGI. This CDR3 has 16 amino acids. Here the CDR3 DNA reads TGTGCCAGCAGTTACTCGAGAACTAGCGTTGGTAATGAGCAGTTCTTC. It yields the protein CASSYSRTSVGNEQFF.

The V and J genes are TRBV30 and TRBJ1-4; 8 nucleotides agree with TRBD1. Germline lookup yields CDR1 GTSNPN and CDR2 SVGIG (reference sequence). V dropped 7 bases and J dropped 11; count of bases not matched to a gene: 18. The CDR3 has 15 amino acids. As DNA, the CDR3 is TGTGCCTTAAGATTTAAGTCAGGGGGCGCAGGGAAACTGTTTTTT. It codes for CALRFKSGGAGKLFF.

J is TRBJ1-2 and V is TRBV30; a weak D match, TRBD1 (6 bases). This CDR3 region has 15 residues. With 7 bases removed from V and 7 bases from J, the gap between germline ends came to 25 bases. CDR1 GTSNPN and CDR2 SVGIG come from the germline V gene (reference sequence). CDR3 coding DNA: TGTGCCTACAGGAGGGGGGGCGCTGGGTTAGGTGGCTACACCTTC. This gives the protein CAYRRGGAGLGGYTF.

The genes are TRBV28 and TRBJ2-7; a possible D gene is TRBD1 (6 bases). Per germline, CDR1 MDHEN and CDR2 SYDVKM. V lost 4 bases and J lost 1, with 11 bases in between. The CDR3 has 14 residues. The CDR3 region is CASSSRDISYEQYF. The CDR3 DNA reads TGTGCCAGCAGTTCCCGGGACATATCCTACGAGCAGTACTTC.

The rearrangement uses TRBV4-1 and TRBJ2-2, with a tentative D call TRBD1 (5 bases). The CDR3 loop spans 17 amino acids. Germline V gene data show CDR1 as MGHRA and CDR2 as YSYEKL. V lost 0 bases and J 0 bases, leaving 11 bases between the germline ends. The CDR3 sequence: CASSQDGSGTNTGELFF. The CDR3 nucleotides are TGCGCCAGCAGCCAAGATGGGTCAGGGACGAACACCGGGGAGCTGTTTTTT.

The chain joins TRBV30 to TRBJ2-7, with D possibly being TRBD2 (6 bases). There are 12 residues in the CDR3. Germline lookup yields CDR1 GTSNPN and CDR2 SVGIG (reference sequence). V shed 5 bases and J shed 4 bases, with 12 bases lying between them. The CDR3 reads CAWYAGRYEQYF. In nucleotides, the CDR3 is TGTGCCTGGTACGCAGGGAGGTACGAGCAGTACTTC.

This clone was counted between two and nine times. This chain joins TRBV5-4 and TRBJ2-1, with 12 bases lining up with TRBD1. The CDR3 totals 15 residues. Unmatched junction bases numbered 7, after V lost 3 bases and J lost 9 bases. Per the germline V gene, CDR1 is SGHNT and CDR2 is YYREEE (reference sequence). Written as DNA, the CDR3 is TGTGCCAGCAGCTCCCGGGACAGGGGGCATGGTGAGCAGTTCTTC. It translates to CASSSRDRGHGEQFF. The full variable domain, its missing parts supplied by reference TRBV5-4 and TRBJ2-1, is ETGVTQSPTHLIKTRGQQVTLRCSSQSGHNTVSWYQQALGQGPQFIFQYYREEENGRGNFPPRFSGLQFPNYSSELNVNALELDDSALYLCASSSRDRGHGEQFFGPGTRLTVL.

In this sample, this clone turned up a few times. The chain combines TRBV19 with TRBJ2-7; 14 bases map to TRBD2. The CDR3 spans 15 residues. CDR1 and CDR2 from the germline V gene are LNHDA and SQIVND (reference sequence). The V and J ends lost 5 bases and 4 bases, in that order; junction bases with no gene match: 4. DNA of the CDR3: TGTGCCAGTAGTCGGGGACTAGCGGGAGTTTACGAGCAGTACTTC. This sequence encodes CASSRGLAGVYEQYF.

The chain links TRBV27 to TRBJ2-1, with TRBD1 identical over 8 bases. J lost 16 bases, V lost 6 bases, and 14 bases had no gene match. This CDR3 is 13 amino acids long. Germline lookup yields CDR1 MNHEY and CDR2 SMNVEV (reference sequence). The CDR3 spells CASRPLDRGIIFF. CDR3 coding DNA: TGTGCCAGCAGGCCCCTAGACAGGGGAATTATCTTCTTC.